The next 24 T cell receptor beta chains were all read from a single sample in a study of sequential checkpoint blockade in melanoma. This sample's treatment: randomized to nivolumab then ipilimumab (arm A) or the reverse (arm B). TCRdb's copy holds only in-frame clones and misses some; the assay was immunoSEQ multiplex PCR. Counted here are 15,000 to 20,000 clones, roughly 93% occurring once; the ten biggest clones make up roughly a quarter. Sequencing was performed on CD8+ T cells sorted from blood (inferred from file names), taken from a patient given nivolumab and ipilimumab in sequence. These receptors were collected from a human donor with melanoma.

The V call is TRBV19, the J call TRBJ1-5, with 7 positions matching TRBD1. V lost 5 bases and J lost 6; bases outside the gene matches: 16. CDR1 LNHDA and CDR2 SQIVND come from the germline V gene (reference sequence). This CDR3 region has 17 residues. In DNA, the CDR3 is TGTGCCAGTAGTCTCTGGTCCGGACAGGTCTCTGGTCAGCCCCAGCATTTT. It specifies CASSLWSGQVSGQPQHF. The complete variable domain, with remaining parts taken from reference TRBV19 and TRBJ1-5, reads DGGITQSPKYLFRKEGQNVTLSCEQNLNHDAMYWYRQDPGQGLRLIYYSQIVNDFQKGDIAEGYSVSREKKESFPLTVTSAQKNPTAFYLCASSLWSGQVSGQPQHFGDGTRLSIL.

This rearrangement joins TRBV19 to TRBJ2-7, with a possible D match to TRBD2 (6 bases). The CDR3 contains 13 residues. CDR1 is LNHDA, CDR2 SQIVND, per germline (reference sequence). Trimming removed 5 bases from V and 1 base from J, with 9 bases in between. CDR3 region: CASSPGLSYEQYV. The CDR3, as DNA: TGTGCCAGTAGTCCAGGACTATCCTACGAGCAGTACGTC.

The rearrangement links TRBV27 to TRBJ2-7, with 7 bases fitting TRBD2. The CDR3 length is 16 residues. Germline assignment: CDR1 MNHEY and CDR2 SMNVEV (reference sequence). The V gene end was trimmed by 5 bases and the J gene end by 1 base; junction bases not matched to a gene: 11. The CDR3 nucleotides are TGTGCCAGCAGTCTAACCCCCGGGCGGGGGTCCTACGAGCAGTACTTC. The encoded protein is CASSLTPGRGSYEQYF.

The chain uses TRBV28 and TRBJ1-1; D possibly corresponds to TRBD1 (5 bases). Trimming removed 6 bases at V and 4 bases at J, with 9 bases between. The CDR3 is 12 residues long. Per the germline V gene, CDR1 is MDHEN and CDR2 is SYDVKM. The DNA for the CDR3 is TGTGCCAGCAGCCGCGGGGGCACTGAAGCTTTCTTT. This encodes CASSRGGTEAFF.

The chain has TRBV28 and TRBJ2-1; TRBD2 matches at 7 bases. From germline, CDR1 is MDHEN and CDR2 SYDVKM. The CDR3 totals 14 residues. The V segment lost 7 bases and the J segment 3 bases; nucleotides outside the gene matches: 6. For the CDR3, the DNA is TGTGCCAGCACGCCGGGACTAAACTACAATGAGCAGTTCTTC. Protein product: CASTPGLNYNEQFF.

The CDR3 loop is CASSLTLVGQVATNEKLFF. CDR3 in DNA: TGTGCCAGCAGTTTAACCTTAGTTGGACAGGTTGCAACTAATGAAAAACTGTTTTTT. V and J are TRBV28 and TRBJ1-4; 7 nucleotides align to TRBD1. The CDR3 covers 19 residues. Germline CDR1 MDHEN, CDR2 SYDVKM. Losses at the gene ends were 2 bases for V and 0 bases for J; bases not matched to a gene: 12.

The CDR3 DNA sequence: TGCGCCAGCAGCCAAGATCCGTACAGCCGCAGCTATGGCTACACCTTC. It yields the protein CASSQDPYSRSYGYTF. The chain carries TRBV4-1 and TRBJ1-2; D remains ambiguous. With 0 bases removed from V and 4 bases from J, the gap between germline ends came to 15 bases. Germline V gene data show CDR1 as MGHRA and CDR2 as YSYEKL. This CDR3 is built from 16 residues.

In this sample, this clone turned up once. This chain connects TRBV7-3 to TRBJ2-7; no reliable D call. This CDR3 is 13 amino acids long. CDR1 and CDR2 from the germline V gene are SGHTA and FQGTGA. Trimming cost V 2 bases and J 2 bases, with 7 bases left between them. The CDR3: CASSLDLTYEQYF. In DNA, the CDR3 is TGTGCCAGCAGCTTAGACTTAACCTACGAGCAGTACTTC.

J is TRBJ2-7 and V is TRBV4-3; TRBD1 aligns across 10 bases. Germline V gene sequence: CDR1 LGHNA, CDR2 YSLEER. Trimming removed 0 bases from V and 6 bases from J; junction bases left unmatched: 8. This CDR3 is 16 amino acids long. The CDR3: CASSQDRRQGAFEQYF. The CDR3 region has the DNA TGCGCCAGCAGCCAAGATCGAAGACAGGGGGCGTTCGAGCAGTACTTC.

The chain recombines TRBV19 with TRBJ1-2; TRBD1 aligns across 7 bases. CDR3 length equals 13 residues. Per the germline V gene, CDR1 is LNHDA and CDR2 is SQIVND (reference sequence). The junction had 10 bases not matched to a gene; V was cut back by 9 bases and J by 6 bases. In nucleotides, the CDR3 is TGTGCCAGCGGGATGACAGGGCGAAATGGCTACACCTTC. Protein sequence: CASGMTGRNGYTF.

The chain recombines TRBV19 with TRBJ1-6, with D perhaps TRBD1 (5 bases). The CDR3 contains 13 residues. V was pared by 8 bases and J by 8 bases, with 13 bases between. The germline V gene encodes CDR1 LNHDA and CDR2 SQIVND (reference sequence). The CDR3 loop is CASDDSGHSPLHF. The DNA of the CDR3 is TGTGCCAGTGACGACAGTGGGCATTCACCCCTCCACTTT.

The V call is TRBV2, the J call TRBJ2-7, with 7 bases identical to TRBD1. The CDR3 covers 16 residues. Losses at the gene ends were 6 bases for V and 8 bases for J; bases not matched to a gene: 19. Germline V lookup: CDR1 SNHLY, CDR2 FYNNEI. This CDR3 is CASREPGTGEDKQQYF. The CDR3 coding sequence is TGTGCCAGCAGGGAACCGGGAACAGGGGAAGATAAACAGCAGTACTTC.

This chain connects TRBV5-1 to TRBJ1-1, with no clear D. The CDR3 has 13 residues. Germline V lookup: CDR1 SGHRS, CDR2 YFSETQ. V was cut by 5 bases and J by 3 bases, with 11 bases left in between. DNA of the CDR3: TGCGCCAGCAGGCCCGGCGGCTACACTGAAGCTTTCTTT. Protein: CASRPGGYTEAFF.

This chain uses TRBV5-1 with TRBJ2-1; possible D gene TRBD1, 5 bases. The CDR3 sequence is 12 residues long. Germline CDR1 SGHRS, CDR2 YFSETQ. Trimming removed 4 bases from V and 8 bases from J, with 10 bases in between. The CDR3 nucleotides are TGCGCCAGCAGCCTGGTAGGGGATGAGCAGTTCTTC. This codes for CASSLVGDEQFF.

This clone appeared once. This rearrangement joins TRBV19 to TRBJ1-2; 8 bases align to TRBD1. Germline CDR1 and CDR2: LNHDA and SQIVND (reference sequence). This CDR3 is 15 amino acids long. V trimming: 3 bases; J trimming: 8 bases; junction bases outside the gene matches: 11. The CDR3 DNA reads TGTGCCAGTAGTATTCTCCAGGGGGCACCGGGCGGCTACACCTTC. This gives the protein CASSILQGAPGGYTF.

This chain uses TRBV30 with TRBJ1-1, with D perhaps matching TRBD1 (6 bases). Trimming stripped 4 bases from V and 1 base from J, with 19 bases between. The germline gives CDR1 GTSNPN, CDR2 SVGIG (reference sequence). The length of the CDR3 is 16 residues. CDR3 sequence: CAWITAGEGPNTEAFF. CDR3 DNA sequence: TGTGCCTGGATTACAGCAGGGGAGGGACCGAACACTGAAGCTTTCTTT.

The chain employs TRBV25-1 and TRBJ2-7; D gene unclear. The germline V gene encodes CDR1 MGHDK and CDR2 SYGVNS. The V gene lost 7 bases and the J gene lost 8 bases, with 15 bases spanning the gap. The CDR3 has 12 amino acids. CDR3 DNA sequence: TGTGCCAGCATTTCATTCAAACTTAAGCAGTACTTC. As protein: CASISFKLKQYF.

This chain joins TRBV7-2 and TRBJ1-2; tentatively, D is TRBD1 (5 bases). This CDR3 comprises 15 residues. The V end was cut by 3 bases, the J end by 4 bases, with 15 bases between. Germline V gives CDR1 SGHTA, CDR2 FQGNSA. CDR3 loop: CASSLGPLMGYGYTF. Here the CDR3 DNA reads TGTGCCAGCAGCTTGGGGCCCCTAATGGGCTATGGCTACACCTTC.

The chain employs TRBV11-3 and TRBJ2-7, with D hard to call. The CDR3 covers 15 residues. Between the trimmed V and J ends, which lost 1 base and 5 bases, there was a span of 15 bases. Per the germline V gene, CDR1 is SGHNT and CDR2 is YENEEA. The CDR3 protein is CASSLVRGTPHEQYF. The DNA of the CDR3 is TGTGCCAGCAGCTTAGTAAGAGGAACCCCCCACGAGCAGTACTTC.

This sequence joins TRBV5-4 and TRBJ1-2; no clear D. The CDR3 consists of 15 residues. Per the germline V gene, CDR1 is SGHNT and CDR2 is YYREEE (reference sequence). V lost 1 base, J lost 4 bases, and 14 bases lay in between. The CDR3 sequence is CASSLSAAPGYGYTF. The CDR3 nucleotides are TGTGCCAGCAGCTTGTCCGCAGCCCCAGGCTATGGCTACACCTTC.

This clone was observed a handful of times. The CDR3 sequence: CASSSPGTESYEQYF. For the CDR3, the DNA is TGTGCCAGCAGCTCGCCCGGGACAGAGTCCTACGAGCAGTACTTC. V and J are TRBV5-4 and TRBJ2-7; TRBD1 aligns across 7 bases. The V gene end was trimmed by 3 bases and the J gene end by 1 base; junction bases not matched to a gene: 7. The CDR3 totals 15 residues. Germline-derived CDR1 and CDR2 are SGHNT and YYREEE (reference sequence).

This chain links TRBV29-1 with TRBJ2-7; 8 nucleotides line up with TRBD1. The CDR3 consists of 14 residues. In germline, CDR1 is SQVTM, CDR2 ANQGSEA. The J segment lost 6 bases and the V segment lost 1 base, leaving 8 bases of the junction unmatched. The CDR3 protein is CSVEVLGQGPEQYF. CDR3 coding DNA: TGCAGCGTTGAAGTCCTCGGACAGGGTCCCGAGCAGTACTTC.

In DNA, the CDR3 is TGTGCCAGCAGTGAAGAGGGACAGTATTCACCCCTCCACTTT. Its protein is CASSEEGQYSPLHF. This chain joins TRBV6-1 and TRBJ1-6; 7 bases line up with TRBD1. CDR1 and CDR2 (germline): MNHNS, SASEGT. This CDR3 has 14 residues. V shed 1 base, J shed 8 bases, and the junction held 2 bases outside the gene matches.

The CDR3 DNA reads as TGTGCCAGCAGCTTATGGACAGGGGCAAATCAGCCCCAGCATTTT. This codes for CASSLWTGANQPQHF. The gene calls are TRBV5-5 and TRBJ1-5; 9 nucleotides match TRBD1. The CDR3 sequence is 15 residues long. Germline trimming cut 2 bases from V and 4 bases from J; bases unmatched to any gene: 4. Germline CDR1 SGHKS, CDR2 YYEKEE (reference sequence).